The subject of this entry is one T cell receptor (beta chain). This record comes from a study of control samples from healthy donors and cancer patients. Measured with immunoSEQ multiplex PCR; TCRdb has only the in-frame clones, and not every one. This table has 90,000 to 100,000 clones, about nine tenths appearing once. This CDR3 has 15 amino acids. V was trimmed by 0 bases and J by 4 bases, leaving 10 bases between them. Per germline, CDR1 KGHSH and CDR2 LQKENI. The clonotype originates from a woman in her 70s in good health. The V call is TRBV18, the J call TRBJ1-3; no clear D. Input material: blood. The CDR3 reads CASSPPFSPGNTIYF. CDR3 bases: TGTGCCAGCTCACCACCCTTCTCCCCAGGAAACACCATATATTTT.